The clone carrying this TCR beta chain was counted once. In the study's own analysis: The assay estimated nucleated cells by amplifying reference gene primers. The table came from immunoSEQ multiplex PCR; TCRdb's copy has only in-frame clones and leaves some out. The V and J calls and clone size were taken over from that table, and D and trimming were inferred from the DNA. The table has 350,000 or so clones, 80% to 90% seen once. The J segment lost 4 bases and the V segment lost 10 bases, leaving 12 bases of the junction unmatched. The CDR3 consists of 14 residues. Germline assignment: CDR1 ENHRY and CDR2 SYGVKD. Participants came from about two dozen US areas, aged about 18 to 89 years. Allocation to cohorts depended on clinical history reported by the participants. The data are from a study of blood T cell repertoires in COVID-19. Background on the study: Acute-phase and convalescent COVID-19 samples originated in the United States, Italy and Spain.

This chain joins TRBV10-3 and TRBJ1-1, with 7 bases matching TRBD1. The receptor was isolated from a woman between 40 and 55 years old with acute COVID-19. The specimen sequenced was PBMCs or T cells enriched from blood (not recorded which). CDR3 sequence reads: CATQGGRPPTEAFF. DNA for the CDR3: TGTGCCACCCAAGGGGGCAGGCCCCCCACTGAAGCTTTCTTT.